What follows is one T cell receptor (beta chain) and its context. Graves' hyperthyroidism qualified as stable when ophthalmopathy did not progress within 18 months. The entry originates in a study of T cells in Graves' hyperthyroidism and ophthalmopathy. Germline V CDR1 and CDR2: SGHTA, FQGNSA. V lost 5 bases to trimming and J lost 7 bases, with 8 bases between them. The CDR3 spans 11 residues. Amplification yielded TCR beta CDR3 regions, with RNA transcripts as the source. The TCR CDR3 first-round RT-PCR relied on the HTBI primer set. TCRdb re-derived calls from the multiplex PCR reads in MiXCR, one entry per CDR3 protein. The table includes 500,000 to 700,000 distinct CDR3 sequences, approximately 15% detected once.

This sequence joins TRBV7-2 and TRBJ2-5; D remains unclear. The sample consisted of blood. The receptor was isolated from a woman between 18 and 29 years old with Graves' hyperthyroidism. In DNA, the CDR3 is TGTGCCAGCAGCGGCTTCTGGACCCAGTACTTC. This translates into CASSGFWTQYF.